These 13 T cell receptor beta chains came from one sample sequenced in a study of cytomegalovirus exposure and HLA in healthy donors. PCR employed 60 Vbeta and 13 Jbeta primers. Measured with immunoSEQ multiplex PCR; TCRdb has only the in-frame clones, and not every one. Here the sample spans approximately 53,000 clones, 80% being singletons. Sequences were obtained from PBMCs. Receptor source: a man younger than 45 in good health and CMV-seropositive.

CDR3 in amino acids: CASSLFTAYNEQFF. DNA of the CDR3: TGTGCCAGCAGCTTGTTTACCGCGTACAATGAGCAGTTCTTC. The chain carries TRBV5-6 and TRBJ2-1; no clear D gene. The CDR3 extends over 14 amino acids. V lost 1 base, J lost 4 bases, and 9 bases lay in between. Germline assignment: CDR1 SGHDT and CDR2 YYEEEE.

The sample holds one count of this clone. The J gene is TRBJ2-1, the V gene TRBV29-1; D gene ambiguous. Trimming removed 7 bases from V and 2 bases from J, with 12 bases in between. CDR1 SQVTM and CDR2 ANQGSEA come from the germline V gene. The CDR3 is made up of 13 amino acids. CDR3 nucleotides: TGCAGCGCCACCCGGCGGACCTACAATGAGCAGTTCTTC. Its translation is CSATRRTYNEQFF.

This clone was seen a single time. V gene TRBV30 combines with J gene TRBJ2-3, with 8 bases matching TRBD1. This CDR3 region has 15 residues. Germline lookup yields CDR1 GTSNPN and CDR2 SVGIG (reference sequence). V trimming: 2 bases; J trimming: 2 bases; junction bases outside the gene matches: 6. CDR3: CAWSTQGAATDTQYF. Here the CDR3 DNA reads TGTGCCTGGAGTACCCAGGGGGCGGCCACAGATACGCAGTATTTT.

The chain joins TRBV11-2 to TRBJ2-3, with D perhaps TRBD1 (5 bases). CDR1 and CDR2 (germline): SGHAT, FQNNGV. This CDR3 comprises 16 residues. V lost 4 bases to trimming and J lost 1 base, with 15 bases between them. The CDR3 loop reads CASSWKTARCTDTQYF. The CDR3, as DNA: TGTGCCAGCAGCTGGAAGACAGCCAGATGCACAGATACGCAGTATTTT.

The chain uses TRBV6-6 and TRBJ2-1; weak D call: TRBD1 (5 bases). Germline CDR1 is MNHNY and CDR2 is SVGAGI (reference sequence). There are 16 residues in the CDR3. Trimming cost V 6 bases and J 0 bases, with 15 bases left between them. The CDR3 region is CASRGLMGTSYNEQFF. Here the CDR3 DNA reads TGTGCCAGCAGGGGGCTCATGGGAACCTCCTACAATGAGCAGTTCTTC.

V gene TRBV7-9 combines with J gene TRBJ1-2; D gene ambiguous. CDR3 length equals 14 residues. V lost 5 bases, J lost 7 bases, and 17 bases lay in between. Germline CDR1 is SEHNR and CDR2 is FQNEAQ (reference sequence). This chain's CDR3 is CASSEGVSFSGYTF. The CDR3 nucleotides are TGTGCCAGCAGCGAAGGAGTCAGCTTCAGTGGCTACACCTTC.

This sequence joins TRBV15 and TRBJ2-5, with a possible D match to TRBD2 (5 bases). This CDR3 is 14 amino acids long. Germline lookup yields CDR1 LNHNV and CDR2 YYDKDF (reference sequence). V lost 4 bases, J lost 4 bases, and 13 bases lay in between. The CDR3, as DNA: TGTGCCACCAGCACCGCGGGCACTAGAGAGACCCAGTACTTC. Amino acid sequence: CATSTAGTRETQYF.

The chain carries TRBV6-5 and TRBJ2-3; tentative D call: TRBD1 (6 bases). This CDR3 is built from 16 residues. V was trimmed by 2 bases and J by 4 bases, leaving 16 bases between them. The germline gives CDR1 MNHEY, CDR2 SVGAGI. The CDR3 region is CASSYHREFGSDTQYF. CDR3 DNA: TGTGCCAGCAGTTACCACAGGGAATTTGGATCAGATACGCAGTATTTT.

This chain links TRBV27 with TRBJ2-3, with 7 nucleotides matching TRBD2. V was clipped by 1 base and J by 1 base; unmatched bases: 2. The CDR3 totals 15 residues. CDR1 and CDR2 from the germline V gene are MNHEY and SMNVEV (reference sequence). CDR3 region: CASSLFRGGTDTQYF. The CDR3 DNA reads as TGTGCCAGCAGTTTATTCCGGGGGGGCACAGATACGCAGTATTTT.

This sequence joins TRBV5-1 and TRBJ2-5; D perhaps matches TRBD1 (7 bases). The CDR3 has 15 amino acids. Germline assignment: CDR1 SGHRS and CDR2 YFSETQ. The ends were cut back, 3 bases at V and 3 bases at J, with 15 bases in the middle. The CDR3 DNA reads as TGCGCCAGCAGCTGGGGGGACAGAGATAAAGAGACCCAGTACTTC. Its protein product is CASSWGDRDKETQYF.

The J gene is TRBJ2-3, the V gene TRBV10-2; D might be TRBD1 (6 bases). Germline CDR1 and CDR2: WSHSY and SAAADI. This CDR3 region has 13 residues. V lost 11 bases, J lost 2 bases, and 14 bases lay in between. For the CDR3, the DNA is TGCGCCGGACGGACAGCTACCACAGATACGCAGTATTTT. It encodes CAGRTATTDTQYF.

The chain uses TRBV6-5 and TRBJ2-1; D possibly corresponds to TRBD1 (5 bases). The CDR3 covers 14 residues. Germline CDR1 and CDR2: MNHEY and SVGAGI. The ends were cut back, 6 bases at V and 0 bases at J, with 9 bases in the middle. Here the CDR3 DNA reads TGTGCCAGCAGCCGTGACAGCTCCTACAATGAGCAGTTCTTC. This sequence encodes CASSRDSSYNEQFF.

The CDR3 reads CASSPGGGPRNYGYTF. The CDR3, as DNA: TGCGCCAGCAGCCCGGGGGGGGGACCCCGTAACTATGGCTACACCTTC. V is TRBV5-1 and J is TRBJ1-2; maybe TRBD1 (5 bases). The V and J ends lost 4 bases and 1 base respectively, with 17 bases between them. CDR3 length: 16 residues. Germline assignment: CDR1 SGHRS and CDR2 YFSETQ.